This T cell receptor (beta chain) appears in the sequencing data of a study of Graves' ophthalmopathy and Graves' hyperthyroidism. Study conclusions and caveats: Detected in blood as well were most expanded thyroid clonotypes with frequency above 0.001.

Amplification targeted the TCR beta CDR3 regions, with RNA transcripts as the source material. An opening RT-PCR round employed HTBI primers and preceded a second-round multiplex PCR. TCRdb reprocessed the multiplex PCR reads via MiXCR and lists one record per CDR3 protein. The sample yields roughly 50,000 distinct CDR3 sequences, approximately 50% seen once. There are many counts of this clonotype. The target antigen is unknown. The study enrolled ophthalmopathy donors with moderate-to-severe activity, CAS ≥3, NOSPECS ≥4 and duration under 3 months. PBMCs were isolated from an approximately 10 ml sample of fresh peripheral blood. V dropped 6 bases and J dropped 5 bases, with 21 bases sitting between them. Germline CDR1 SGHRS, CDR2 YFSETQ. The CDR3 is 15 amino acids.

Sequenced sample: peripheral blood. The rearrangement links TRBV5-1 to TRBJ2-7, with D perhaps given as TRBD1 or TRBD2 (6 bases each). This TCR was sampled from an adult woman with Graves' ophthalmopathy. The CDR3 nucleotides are TGCGCCAGCACCCAATCCCCGGGGGCGCTTGACGAGCAGTACTTC. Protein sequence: CASTQSPGALDEQYF. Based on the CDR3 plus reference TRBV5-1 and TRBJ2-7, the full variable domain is KAGVTQTPRYLIKTRGQQVTLSCSPISGHRSVSWYQQTPGQGLQFLFEYFSETQRNKGNFPGRFSGRQFSNSRSEMNVSTLELGDSALYLCASTQSPGALDEQYFGPGTRLTVT.